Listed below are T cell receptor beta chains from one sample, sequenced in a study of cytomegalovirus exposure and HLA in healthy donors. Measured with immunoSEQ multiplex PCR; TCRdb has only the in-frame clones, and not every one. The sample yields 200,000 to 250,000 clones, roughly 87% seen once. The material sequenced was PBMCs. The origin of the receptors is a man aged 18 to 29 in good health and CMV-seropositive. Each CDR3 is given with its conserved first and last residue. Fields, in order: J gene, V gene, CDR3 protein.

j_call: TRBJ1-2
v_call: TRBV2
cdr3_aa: CARRGDSYGYTF

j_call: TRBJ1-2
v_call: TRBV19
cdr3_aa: CASSISAPPPGSYGYTF

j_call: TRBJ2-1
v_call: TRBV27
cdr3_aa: CASSWGDSYNEQFF

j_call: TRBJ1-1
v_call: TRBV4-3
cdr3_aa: CASSQVANTEAFF

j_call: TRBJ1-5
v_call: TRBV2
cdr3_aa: CASSEEGANQPQHF

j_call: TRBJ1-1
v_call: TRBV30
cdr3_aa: CAWSLGNTEAFF

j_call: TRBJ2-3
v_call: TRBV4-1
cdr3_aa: CASSQNPGLAGAGTDTQYF

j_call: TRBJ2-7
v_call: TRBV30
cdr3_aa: CAWSVVLMEEQYF

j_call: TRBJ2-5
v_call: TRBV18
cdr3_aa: CASSPPARSETQYF

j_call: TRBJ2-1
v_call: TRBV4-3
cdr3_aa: CASSRLFRGNNEQFF

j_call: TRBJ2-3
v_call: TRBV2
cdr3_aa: CASGRLAGVGDTQYF

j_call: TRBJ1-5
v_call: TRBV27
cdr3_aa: CASSLMGDQPQHF

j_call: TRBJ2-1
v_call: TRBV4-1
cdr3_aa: CASGGGSPLNEQFF

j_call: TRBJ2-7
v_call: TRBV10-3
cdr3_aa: CAISENSRHDEQYF